The source of this TCR beta chain is a study of cytotoxic CD8 clonotypes in ibrutinib-treated CLL. Study outcomes and limitations: Starting clonality was above that of age-matched healthy donors and tracked circulating CD8+ T-cell counts. Public clonotypes, an uncommon group, contracted or remained stable on treatment.

As to this clone: What it binds is unknown.

The germline gives CDR1 SGHAT, CDR2 FQNNGV. The V segment lost 5 bases and the J segment 3 bases; nucleotides outside the gene matches: 5. The CDR3 has 15 residues. This table comes from immunoSEQ multiplex PCR, and its TCRdb copy is limited to in-frame clones, with some not included. The table records more than 200,000 clones, roughly 74% of them present only once. V gene TRBV11-2 combines with J gene TRBJ1-4; 8 positions agree with TRBD1. This TCR was sampled from a human donor with chronic lymphocytic leukemia. Source: PBMCs, taken after 24 months of ibrutinib treatment. The CDR3 spells CASSPGQGSNEKLFF. CDR3 sequence (DNA): TGTGCCAGCAGCCCCGGACAGGGCTCTAATGAAAAACTGTTTTTT.